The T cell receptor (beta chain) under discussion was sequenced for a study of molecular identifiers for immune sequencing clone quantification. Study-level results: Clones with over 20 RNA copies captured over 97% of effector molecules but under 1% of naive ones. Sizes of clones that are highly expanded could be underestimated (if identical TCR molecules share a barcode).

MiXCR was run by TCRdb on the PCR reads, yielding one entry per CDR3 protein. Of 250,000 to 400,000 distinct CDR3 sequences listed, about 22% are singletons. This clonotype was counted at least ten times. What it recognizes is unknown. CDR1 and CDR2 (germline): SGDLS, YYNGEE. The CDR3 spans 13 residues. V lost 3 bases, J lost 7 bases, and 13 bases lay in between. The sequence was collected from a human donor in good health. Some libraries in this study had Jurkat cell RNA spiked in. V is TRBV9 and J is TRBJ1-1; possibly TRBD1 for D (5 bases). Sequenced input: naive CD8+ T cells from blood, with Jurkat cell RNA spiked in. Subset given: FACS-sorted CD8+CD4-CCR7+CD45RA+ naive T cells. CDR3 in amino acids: CASSAAGTLEAFF. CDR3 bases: TGTGCCAGCAGCGCGGCGGGGACCCTTGAAGCTTTCTTT.